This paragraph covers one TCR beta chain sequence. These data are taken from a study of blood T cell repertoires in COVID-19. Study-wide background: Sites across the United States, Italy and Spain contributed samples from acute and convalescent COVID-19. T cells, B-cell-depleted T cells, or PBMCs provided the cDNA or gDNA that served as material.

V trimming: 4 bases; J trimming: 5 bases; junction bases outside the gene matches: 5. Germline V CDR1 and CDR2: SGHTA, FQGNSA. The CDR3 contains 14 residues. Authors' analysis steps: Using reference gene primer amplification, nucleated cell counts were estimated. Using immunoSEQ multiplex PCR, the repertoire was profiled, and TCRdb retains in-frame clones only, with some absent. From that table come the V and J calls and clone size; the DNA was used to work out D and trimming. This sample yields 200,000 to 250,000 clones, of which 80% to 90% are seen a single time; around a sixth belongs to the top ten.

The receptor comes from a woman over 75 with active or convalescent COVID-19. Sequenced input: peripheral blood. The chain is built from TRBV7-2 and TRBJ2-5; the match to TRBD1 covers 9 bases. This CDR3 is CASSSSGTGETQYF. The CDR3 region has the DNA TGTGCCAGCAGCTCCTCCGGGACAGGGGAGACCCAGTACTTC.